This note documents a single TCR beta chain sequence. What it recognizes is unknown. The data belong to a study of T cell responses to AZD1222 COVID-19 vaccine. Study outcomes and limitations: Just a handful of people given AZD1222 tested seropositive at baseline. Possibly, clonal diversity was underestimated; donors were largely white British and included more females. The repertoires were collected only after the peak T cell response. Per reports, nearly half of all spike-specific TCRs target regions that are unmutated in variants.

Data came from immunoSEQ multiplex PCR; TCRdb stores just in-frame clones and leaves some out. The sample has 200,000 to 300,000 clones, more than 80% seen once; the top ten hold approximately 0.52%. The CDR3 is 15 amino acids. Between the trimmed V and J ends, which lost 2 bases and 3 bases, there was a span of 11 bases. CDR1 and CDR2 (germline): WSHSY, SAAADI. V and J are TRBV10-2 and TRBJ1-5; D not resolved. This TCR derives from an adult in good health. The sample consisted of peripheral blood, taken on day 0 of AZD1222 vaccination. CDR3 sequence (DNA): TGCGCCAGCAGTGAGAGGAGGGATACCAATCAGCCCCAGCATTTT. This translates into CASSERRDTNQPQHF.